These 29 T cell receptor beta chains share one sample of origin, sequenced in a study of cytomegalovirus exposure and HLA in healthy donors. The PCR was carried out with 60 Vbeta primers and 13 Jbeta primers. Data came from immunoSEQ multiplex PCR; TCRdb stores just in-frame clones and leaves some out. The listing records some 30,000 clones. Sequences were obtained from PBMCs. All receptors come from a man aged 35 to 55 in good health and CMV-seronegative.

CDR3 sequence (DNA): TGTGCCAGCAGCGTAGATTCGTGGGACAGCAAGCAGTACTTC. Its protein is CASSVDSWDSKQYF. This chain uses TRBV9 with TRBJ2-7, with 7 nucleotides matching TRBD1. Germline V gene data show CDR1 as SGDLS and CDR2 as YYNGEE. The V segment lost 0 bases and the J segment 8 bases; nucleotides outside the gene matches: 8. The length of the CDR3 is 14 residues.

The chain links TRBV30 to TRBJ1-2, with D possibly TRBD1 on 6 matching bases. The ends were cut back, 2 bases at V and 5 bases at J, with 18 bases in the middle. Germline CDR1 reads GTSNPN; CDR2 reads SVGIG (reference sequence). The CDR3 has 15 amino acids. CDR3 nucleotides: TGTGCCTGGAGTAGGGGACACAGCGGGGGATATGGCTACACCTTC. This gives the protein CAWSRGHSGGYGYTF.

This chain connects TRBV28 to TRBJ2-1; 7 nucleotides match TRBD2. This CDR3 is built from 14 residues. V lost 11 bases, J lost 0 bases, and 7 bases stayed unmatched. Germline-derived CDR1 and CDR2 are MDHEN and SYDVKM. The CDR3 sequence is CASSGGSSYNEQFF. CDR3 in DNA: TGTGCCTCCTCCGGGGGGAGCTCCTACAATGAGCAGTTCTTC.

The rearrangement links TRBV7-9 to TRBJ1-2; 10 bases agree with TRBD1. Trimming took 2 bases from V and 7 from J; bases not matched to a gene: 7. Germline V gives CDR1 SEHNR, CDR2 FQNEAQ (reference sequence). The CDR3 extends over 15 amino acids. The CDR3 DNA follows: TGTGCCAGCAGCTTAATCGGACAGGGGGAACCTGGCTACACCTTC. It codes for CASSLIGQGEPGYTF.

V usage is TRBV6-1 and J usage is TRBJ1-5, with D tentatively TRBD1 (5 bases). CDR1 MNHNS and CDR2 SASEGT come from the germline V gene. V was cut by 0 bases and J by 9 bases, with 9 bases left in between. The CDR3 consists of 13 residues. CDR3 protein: CASSEATETPQHF. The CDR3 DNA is TGTGCCAGCAGTGAAGCGACAGAGACGCCCCAGCATTTT.

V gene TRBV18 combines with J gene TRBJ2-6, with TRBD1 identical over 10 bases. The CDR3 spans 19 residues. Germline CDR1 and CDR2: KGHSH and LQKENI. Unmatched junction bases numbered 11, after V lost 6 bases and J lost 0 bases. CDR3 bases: TGTGCCAGCTCTACGGACAGGGGGATACAGAGCTCTGGGGCCAACGTCCTGACTTTC. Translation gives CASSTDRGIQSSGANVLTF.

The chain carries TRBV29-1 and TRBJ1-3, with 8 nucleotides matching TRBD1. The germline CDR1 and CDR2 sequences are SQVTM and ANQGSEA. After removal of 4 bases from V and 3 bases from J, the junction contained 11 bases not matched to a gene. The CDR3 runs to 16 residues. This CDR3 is CSVASQGAKNGNTIYF. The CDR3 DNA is TGCAGCGTTGCAAGTCAGGGGGCGAAGAATGGAAACACCATATATTTT.

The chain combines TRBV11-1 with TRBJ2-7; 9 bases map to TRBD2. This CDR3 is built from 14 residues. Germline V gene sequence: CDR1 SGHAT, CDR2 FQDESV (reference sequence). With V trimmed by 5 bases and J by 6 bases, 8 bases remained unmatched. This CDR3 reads CASSTSGRPLEQYF. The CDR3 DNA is TGTGCCAGCAGCACGAGCGGGAGGCCCCTCGAGCAGTACTTC. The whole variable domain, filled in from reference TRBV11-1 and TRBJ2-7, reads EAEVAQSPRYKITEKSQAVAFWCDPISGHATLYWYRQILGQGPELLVQFQDESVVDDSQLPKDRFSAERLKGVDSTLKIQPAELGDSAMYLCASSTSGRPLEQYFGPGTRLTVT.

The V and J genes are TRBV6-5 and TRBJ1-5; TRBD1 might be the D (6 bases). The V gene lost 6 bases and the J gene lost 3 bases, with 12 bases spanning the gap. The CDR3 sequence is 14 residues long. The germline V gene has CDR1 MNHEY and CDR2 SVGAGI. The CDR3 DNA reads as TGTGCCAGCAGCCTTACAGGGTTCAATCAGCCCCAGCATTTT. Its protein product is CASSLTGFNQPQHF.

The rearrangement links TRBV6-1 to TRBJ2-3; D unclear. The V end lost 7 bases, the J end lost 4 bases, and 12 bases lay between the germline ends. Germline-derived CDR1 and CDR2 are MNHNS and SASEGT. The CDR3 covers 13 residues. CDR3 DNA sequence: TGTGCCAGCAATCCGACTCGATCAGATACGCAGTATTTT. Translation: CASNPTRSDTQYF.

In DNA form, the CDR3 reads TGTGCCAGCAGCCAAGATGGGGGGGGGCTTAACTATGGCTACACCTTC. Its translation: CASSQDGGGLNYGYTF. The rearrangement links TRBV4-2 to TRBJ1-2; TRBD1 is a possible D gene (6 bases). This CDR3 has 16 amino acids. The ends were cut back, 0 bases at V and 1 base at J, with 12 bases in the middle. The germline CDR1 and CDR2 sequences are LGHNA and YNFKEQ.

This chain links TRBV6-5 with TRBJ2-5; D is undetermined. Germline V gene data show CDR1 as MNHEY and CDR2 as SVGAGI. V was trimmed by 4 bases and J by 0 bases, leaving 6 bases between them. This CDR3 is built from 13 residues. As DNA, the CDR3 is TGTGCCAGCAGTTTAGATTACCAAGAGACCCAGTACTTC. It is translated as CASSLDYQETQYF.

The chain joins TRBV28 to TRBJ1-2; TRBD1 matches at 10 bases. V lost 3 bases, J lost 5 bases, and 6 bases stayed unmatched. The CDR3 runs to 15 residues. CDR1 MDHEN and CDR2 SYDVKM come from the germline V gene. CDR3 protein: CASSLGDRGIYGYTF. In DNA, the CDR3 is TGTGCCAGCAGTTTGGGGGACAGGGGAATATATGGCTACACCTTC.

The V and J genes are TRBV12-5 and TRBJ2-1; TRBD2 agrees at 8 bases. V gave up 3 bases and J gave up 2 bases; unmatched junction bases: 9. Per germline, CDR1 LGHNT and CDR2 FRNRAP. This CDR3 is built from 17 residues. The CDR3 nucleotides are TGTGCTAGTGGTTTTGACCTCGGGCGGGAGGCCTACAATGAGCAGTTCTTC. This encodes CASGFDLGREAYNEQFF.

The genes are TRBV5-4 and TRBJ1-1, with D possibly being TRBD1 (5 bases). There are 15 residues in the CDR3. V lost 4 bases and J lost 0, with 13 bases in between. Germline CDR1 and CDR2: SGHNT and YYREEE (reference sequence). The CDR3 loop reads CASSPPGLMNTEAFF. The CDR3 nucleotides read TGTGCCAGCAGCCCACCGGGACTCATGAACACTGAAGCTTTCTTT.

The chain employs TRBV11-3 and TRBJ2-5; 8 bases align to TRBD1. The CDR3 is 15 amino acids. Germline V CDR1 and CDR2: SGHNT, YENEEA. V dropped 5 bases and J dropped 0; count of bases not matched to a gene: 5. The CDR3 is CASSPGQGDQETQYF. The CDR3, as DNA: TGTGCCAGCAGCCCTGGACAGGGCGACCAAGAGACCCAGTACTTC. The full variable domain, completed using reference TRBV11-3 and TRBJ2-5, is EAGVVQSPRYKIIEKKQPVAFWCNPISGHNTLYWYLQNLGQGPELLIRYENEEAVDDSQLPKDRFSAERLKGVDSTLKIQPAELGDSAVYLCASSPGQGDQETQYFGPGTRLLVL.

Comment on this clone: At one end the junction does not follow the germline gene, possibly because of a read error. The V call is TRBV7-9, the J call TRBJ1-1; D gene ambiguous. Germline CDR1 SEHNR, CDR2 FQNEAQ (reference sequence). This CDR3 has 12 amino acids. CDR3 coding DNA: TGTGCCAGCAGCTTACGGGATAATGAAGATTTCTTT. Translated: CASSLRDNEDFF.

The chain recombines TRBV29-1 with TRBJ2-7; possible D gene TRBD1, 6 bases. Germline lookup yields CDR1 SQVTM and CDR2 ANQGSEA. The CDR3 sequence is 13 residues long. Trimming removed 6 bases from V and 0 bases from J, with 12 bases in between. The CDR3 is CSVRRDTSYEQYF. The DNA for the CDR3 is TGCAGCGTCCGCCGGGACACCTCCTACGAGCAGTACTTC.

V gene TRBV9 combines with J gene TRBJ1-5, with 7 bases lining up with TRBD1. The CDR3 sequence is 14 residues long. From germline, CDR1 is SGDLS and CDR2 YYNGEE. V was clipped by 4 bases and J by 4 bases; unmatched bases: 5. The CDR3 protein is CASSPEDRNQPQHF. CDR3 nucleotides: TGTGCCAGCAGCCCTGAGGACAGGAATCAGCCCCAGCATTTT.

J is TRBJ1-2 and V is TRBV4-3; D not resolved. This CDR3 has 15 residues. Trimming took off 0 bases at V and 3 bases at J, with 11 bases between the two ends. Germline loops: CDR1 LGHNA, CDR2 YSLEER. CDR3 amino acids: CASSQDELPYYGYTF. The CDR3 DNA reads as TGCGCCAGCAGCCAAGATGAGTTGCCTTACTATGGCTACACCTTC.

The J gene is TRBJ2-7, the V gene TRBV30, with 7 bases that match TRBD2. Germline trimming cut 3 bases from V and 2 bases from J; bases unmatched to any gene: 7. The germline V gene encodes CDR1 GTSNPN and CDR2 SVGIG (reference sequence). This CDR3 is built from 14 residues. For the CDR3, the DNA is TGTGCCTGGAGCCCTAGCGGACCTCCCTACGAGCAGTACTTC. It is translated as CAWSPSGPPYEQYF.

The CDR3 reads CASSPPSDTGELFF. CDR3 bases: TGTGCCAGCTCACCACCGAGTGACACCGGGGAGCTGTTTTTT. The chain recombines TRBV18 with TRBJ2-2; D is uncertain. The CDR3 runs to 14 residues. V lost 0 bases and J 3 bases, leaving 5 bases between the germline ends. Germline V gene lookup returns CDR1 KGHSH and CDR2 LQKENI.

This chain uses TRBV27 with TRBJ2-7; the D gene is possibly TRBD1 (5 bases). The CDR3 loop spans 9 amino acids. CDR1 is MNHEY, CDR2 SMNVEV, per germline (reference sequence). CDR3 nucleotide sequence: TGTGCAGTGCCAGGGCACGGATACTTC. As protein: CAVPGHGYF.

CDR3 residues: CASSVAGTGIDEQFF. The CDR3 DNA reads as TGTGCCAGCAGCGTAGCTGGGACAGGGATCGATGAGCAGTTCTTC. This chain uses TRBV9 with TRBJ2-1; 9 bases match TRBD1. This CDR3 is 15 amino acids long. Losses at the gene ends were 0 bases for V and 8 bases for J; bases not matched to a gene: 6. Germline V lookup: CDR1 SGDLS, CDR2 YYNGEE.

CDR3 region: CASSTPGTGGHEQYF. The CDR3 DNA sequence: TGTGCCAGCAGCACCCCCGGGACAGGGGGCCACGAGCAGTACTTC. This chain uses TRBV28 with TRBJ2-7, with TRBD1 identical over 12 bases. V was clipped by 6 bases and J by 5 bases; unmatched bases: 8. The CDR3 is 15 amino acids. Germline CDR1 MDHEN, CDR2 SYDVKM.

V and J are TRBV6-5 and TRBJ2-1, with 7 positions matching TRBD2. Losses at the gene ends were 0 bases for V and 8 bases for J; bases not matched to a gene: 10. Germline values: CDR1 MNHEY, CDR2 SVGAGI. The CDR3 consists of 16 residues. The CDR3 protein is CASSYSSRGRADEQFF. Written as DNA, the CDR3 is TGTGCCAGCAGTTACTCGTCCAGAGGGAGGGCAGATGAGCAGTTCTTC.

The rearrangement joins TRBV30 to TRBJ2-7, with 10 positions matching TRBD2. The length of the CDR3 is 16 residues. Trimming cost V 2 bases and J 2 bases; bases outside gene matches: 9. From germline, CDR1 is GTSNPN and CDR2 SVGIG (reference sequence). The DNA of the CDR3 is TGTGCCTGGAGTCCGAAGACTAGCGGGTTCGCCTACGAGCAGTACTTC. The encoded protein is CAWSPKTSGFAYEQYF.

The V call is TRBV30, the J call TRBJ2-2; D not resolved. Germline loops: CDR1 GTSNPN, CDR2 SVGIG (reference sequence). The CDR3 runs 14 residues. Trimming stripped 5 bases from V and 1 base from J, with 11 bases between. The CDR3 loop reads CAWARLQNTGELFF. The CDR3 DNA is TGTGCCTGGGCGAGGCTTCAGAACACCGGGGAGCTGTTTTTT.

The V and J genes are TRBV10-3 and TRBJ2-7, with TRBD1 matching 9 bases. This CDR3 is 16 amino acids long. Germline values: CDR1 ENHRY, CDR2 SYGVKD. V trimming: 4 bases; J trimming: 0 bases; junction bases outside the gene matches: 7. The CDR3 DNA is TGTGCCATCAGTGGAGACCGGACAGGGGTCTCCTACGAGCAGTACTTC. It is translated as CAISGDRTGVSYEQYF.